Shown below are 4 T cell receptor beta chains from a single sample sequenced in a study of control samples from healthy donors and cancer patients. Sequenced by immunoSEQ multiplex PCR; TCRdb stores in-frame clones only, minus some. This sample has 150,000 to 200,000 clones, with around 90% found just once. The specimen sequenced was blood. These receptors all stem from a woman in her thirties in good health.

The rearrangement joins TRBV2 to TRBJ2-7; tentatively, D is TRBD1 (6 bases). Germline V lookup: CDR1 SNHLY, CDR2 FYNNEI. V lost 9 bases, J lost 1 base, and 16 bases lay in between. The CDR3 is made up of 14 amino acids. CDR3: CASNLPGDSYEQYF. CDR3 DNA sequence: TGTGCCAGTAATCTACCAGGGGATTCCTACGAGCAGTACTTC.

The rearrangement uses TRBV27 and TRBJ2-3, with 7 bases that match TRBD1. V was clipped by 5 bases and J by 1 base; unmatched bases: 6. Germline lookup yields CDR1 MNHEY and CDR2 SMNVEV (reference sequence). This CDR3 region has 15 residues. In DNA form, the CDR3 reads TGTGCCAGCAGTCCGACAGGGTGGGGCACAGATACGCAGTATTTT. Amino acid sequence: CASSPTGWGTDTQYF.

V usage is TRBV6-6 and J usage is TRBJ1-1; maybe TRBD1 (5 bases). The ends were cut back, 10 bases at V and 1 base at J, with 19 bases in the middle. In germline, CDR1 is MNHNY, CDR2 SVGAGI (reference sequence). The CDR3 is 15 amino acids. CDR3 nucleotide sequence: TGTGCCACCTGGGACGGGGCATGGGGGAACACTGAAGCTTTCTTT. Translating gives CATWDGAWGNTEAFF.

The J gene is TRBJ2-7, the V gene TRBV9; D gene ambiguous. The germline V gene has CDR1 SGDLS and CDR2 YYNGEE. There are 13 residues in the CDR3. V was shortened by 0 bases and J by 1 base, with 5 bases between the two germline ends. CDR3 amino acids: CASSVGLSYEQYF. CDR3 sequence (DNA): TGTGCCAGCAGCGTAGGGCTTTCCTACGAGCAGTACTTC.